One and the same sample provided the 26 T cell receptor beta chains below, sequenced in a study of blood T cell repertoires in COVID-19 (TCRdb year 2020). The receptor library was made with the immunoSEQ multiplex PCR assay. TCRdb retrieved this table from immuneACCESS and kept in-frame rearrangements only. Not all clones are present; in checked studies, unresolved V genes account for under half, and no reason is known for the remainder. The sample has 210,000 or so clones on record, roughly 80% of them singletons. The ten largest clones capture about 13% of the sample. Specimen: peripheral blood. These TCRs come from a man aged 50-59 years who had recovered from COVID-19.

This clone was found a few times. The gene calls are TRBV10-3 and TRBJ2-2, with 12 bases that match TRBD1. Unmatched junction bases numbered 8, after V lost 9 bases and J lost 3 bases. The CDR3 consists of 16 residues. Germline V gives CDR1 ENHRY, CDR2 SYGVKD. CDR3 coding DNA: TGTGCCATACTGACCGGGACAGGGGGCGACACCGGGGAGCTGTTTTTT. Amino acid sequence: CAILTGTGGDTGELFF.

This clone was observed a single time. This chain joins TRBV18 and TRBJ2-7; 8 bases are a match to TRBD2. V trimming: 6 bases; J trimming: 7 bases; junction bases outside the gene matches: 5. This CDR3 comprises 12 residues. Germline CDR1 and CDR2: KGHSH and LQKENI. This CDR3 reads CASSYGRGEQYF. CDR3 sequence (DNA): TGTGCCAGCTCTTACGGGAGGGGTGAGCAGTACTTC.

This clone was observed many times. CDR3 nucleotides: TGTGCCAGTAGCGAGCAAACAGTGAACACCGGGGAGCTGTTTTTT. This encodes CASSEQTVNTGELFF. The V and J genes are TRBV19 and TRBJ2-2; no clear D. V dropped 6 bases and J dropped 1 base, with 12 bases sitting between them. The CDR3 contains 15 residues. Germline CDR1 reads LNHDA; CDR2 reads SQIVND (reference sequence). Variable domain in full (rest from reference TRBV19 and TRBJ2-2): DGGITQSPKYLFRKEGQNVTLSCEQNLNHDAMYWYRQDPGQGLRLIYYSQIVNDFQKGDIAEGYSVSREKKESFPLTVTSAQKNPTAFYLCASSEQTVNTGELFFGEGSRLTVL.

The rearrangement links TRBV10-2 to TRBJ2-2, with D possibly matching TRBD1 (5 bases). This CDR3 contains 16 residues. Trimming took 3 bases from V and 5 from J, leaving 16 bases between them. The germline V gene has CDR1 WSHSY and CDR2 SAAADI. Written as DNA, the CDR3 is TGCGCCAGCAGTGACATCGTAGGGGTAGGGACCGGGGAGCTGTTTTTT. This translates into CASSDIVGVGTGELFF.

The chain employs TRBV2 and TRBJ2-1; 14 positions match TRBD2. Germline lookup yields CDR1 SNHLY and CDR2 FYNNEI. The CDR3 runs 16 residues. J gave up 7 bases and V 6 bases, and 8 bases lay outside the gene matches. DNA of the CDR3: TGTGCCAGCAGGGAATTGGGACTAGCGGGAGTGAATGAGCAGTTCTTC. This gives the protein CASRELGLAGVNEQFF.

This clone appeared a single time. This chain uses TRBV30 with TRBJ1-3; D is possibly TRBD1 (6 bases). This CDR3 is built from 14 residues. Per the germline V gene, CDR1 is GTSNPN and CDR2 is SVGIG (reference sequence). V was trimmed by 3 bases and J by 2 bases, leaving 11 bases between them. The CDR3 protein is CAWRRGAPGNTIYF. In nucleotides, the CDR3 is TGTGCCTGGAGACGGGGGGCGCCTGGAAACACCATATATTTT.

The table lists this clone with a count of one. The chain carries TRBV5-5 and TRBJ1-3; no reliable D call. This CDR3 comprises 13 residues. The V gene's germline CDR1 is SGHKS and CDR2 YYEKEE (reference sequence). Trimming took 1 base from V and 6 from J, leaving 8 bases between them. CDR3 sequence reads: CASSLNSENTIYF. The CDR3 DNA reads TGTGCCAGCAGCTTGAATAGTGAAAACACCATATATTTT.

This chain links TRBV18 with TRBJ2-7, with 9 nucleotides matching TRBD2. After removal of 0 bases from V and 6 bases from J, the junction contained 9 bases not matched to a gene. The CDR3 runs to 16 residues. Germline values: CDR1 KGHSH, CDR2 LQKENI. The CDR3 sequence: CASSPPSAGGQGEQYF. CDR3 nucleotide sequence: TGTGCCAGCTCACCACCGTCCGCGGGGGGGCAGGGCGAGCAGTACTTC.

V gene TRBV29-1 combines with J gene TRBJ1-2; TRBD1 might be the D (6 bases). The CDR3 spans 10 residues. Trimming stripped 4 bases from V and 7 bases from J, with 7 bases between. Germline V CDR1 and CDR2: SQVTM, ANQGSEA. The CDR3 loop is CSVGGPGYTF. The DNA of the CDR3 is TGCAGCGTTGGGGGGCCTGGCTACACCTTC.

Only a few counts were recorded for this clone. The genes are TRBV18 and TRBJ2-1; 11 bases are shared with TRBD2. With 3 bases clipped from V and 0 bases from J, the junction kept 7 bases outside the gene matches. The CDR3 totals 18 residues. The germline V gene has CDR1 KGHSH and CDR2 LQKENI. CDR3 amino acids: CASSPRGLAVSSYNEQFF. The CDR3 DNA sequence: TGTGCCAGCTCACCCCGGGGACTAGCGGTGAGCTCCTACAATGAGCAGTTCTTC. Variable domain in full (rest from reference TRBV18 and TRBJ2-1): NAGVMQNPRHLVRRRGQEARLRCSPMKGHSHVYWYRQLPEEGLKFMVYLQKENIIDESGMPKERFSAEFPKEGPSILRIQQVVRGDSAAYFCASSPRGLAVSSYNEQFFGPGTRLTVL.

V is TRBV10-3 and J is TRBJ2-1; 11 bases are shared with TRBD2. V shed 0 bases, J shed 9 bases, and the junction held 7 bases outside the gene matches. The CDR3 is made up of 16 amino acids. The germline V gene encodes CDR1 ENHRY and CDR2 SYGVKD. The CDR3 DNA reads as TGTGCCATCAGTGAGTCGTTAGCGGGAGGGCCAGGTGAGCAGTTCTTC. This translates into CAISESLAGGPGEQFF.

J is TRBJ2-4 and V is TRBV20-1; D perhaps matches TRBD1 (5 bases). The CDR3 length is 11 residues. The V end lost 6 bases, the J end lost 5 bases, and 8 bases lay between the germline ends. CDR1 DFQATT and CDR2 SNEGSKA come from the germline V gene (reference sequence). The CDR3 reads CSAQTENIQYF. The CDR3, as DNA: TGCAGTGCCCAGACAGAAAACATTCAGTACTTC.

This chain links TRBV28 with TRBJ1-2; 8 bases map to TRBD1. After removal of 5 bases from V and 4 bases from J, the junction contained 6 bases not matched to a gene. CDR1 and CDR2 (germline): MDHEN, SYDVKM. CDR3 length equals 14 residues. The CDR3 region is CASSEDRVAYGYTF. The CDR3 nucleotides are TGTGCCAGCAGTGAGGACAGGGTTGCCTATGGCTACACCTTC.

The gene calls are TRBV5-5 and TRBJ2-6; TRBD1 matches at 9 bases. J gave up 4 bases and V 0 bases, and 5 bases lay outside the gene matches. Germline V lookup: CDR1 SGHKS, CDR2 YYEKEE (reference sequence). The CDR3 consists of 17 residues. The CDR3 bases are TGTGCCAGCAGCTTGGCCGGGACAGGGACCGGGGCCAACGTCCTGACTTTC. It codes for CASSLAGTGTGANVLTF.

The V gene is TRBV5-4, the J gene TRBJ2-1; TRBD1 aligns across 7 bases. The V segment lost 3 bases and the J segment 6 bases; nucleotides outside the gene matches: 9. The CDR3 has 15 amino acids. Germline V CDR1 and CDR2: SGHNT, YYREEE (reference sequence). CDR3 coding DNA: TGTGCCAGCAGCTCGACTGCGACAGGGCGCAATGAGCAGTTCTTC. Its translation is CASSSTATGRNEQFF.

This clone showed up just a few times. The rearrangement joins TRBV24-1 to TRBJ2-1; 12 bases map to TRBD2. Trimming cost V 2 bases and J 0 bases; bases outside gene matches: 7. The germline V gene has CDR1 KGHDR and CDR2 SFDVKD. This CDR3 is 19 amino acids long. The CDR3 nucleotides read TGTGCCACCAGTGATTGGCTAGCGGGAGGGCCGAACTCCTACAATGAGCAGTTCTTC. Translated, it gives CATSDWLAGGPNSYNEQFF.

This clone was seen a few times. J is TRBJ2-3 and V is TRBV18; possibly TRBD2 for D (6 bases). The CDR3 sequence is 15 residues long. Germline CDR1 KGHSH, CDR2 LQKENI. V was trimmed by 6 bases and J by 2 bases, leaving 15 bases between them. The CDR3 region is CASSRERDFTDTQYF. CDR3 nucleotides: TGTGCCAGCTCTCGAGAAAGGGACTTCACAGATACGCAGTATTTT. The whole variable domain, remainder taken from reference TRBV18 and TRBJ2-3, is NAGVMQNPRHLVRRRGQEARLRCSPMKGHSHVYWYRQLPEEGLKFMVYLQKENIIDESGMPKERFSAEFPKEGPSILRIQQVVRGDSAAYFCASSRERDFTDTQYFGPGTRLTVL.

This chain connects TRBV30 to TRBJ2-7, with 8 bases aligning to TRBD2. From germline, CDR1 is GTSNPN and CDR2 SVGIG (reference sequence). The length of the CDR3 is 14 residues. The J segment lost 2 bases and the V segment lost 2 bases, leaving 5 bases of the junction unmatched. CDR3 in DNA: TGTGCCTGGAGTTTCGGGGGGGGAACCTACGAGCAGTACTTC. It encodes CAWSFGGGTYEQYF.

V and J are TRBV24-1 and TRBJ2-3, with 10 positions matching TRBD1. Germline V gene sequence: CDR1 KGHDR, CDR2 SFDVKD. CDR3 length: 15 residues. After removal of 5 bases from V and 3 bases from J, the junction contained 4 bases not matched to a gene. The CDR3 DNA reads as TGTGCCACCAGTGGCGGACAGGGGGTGACAGATACGCAGTATTTT. Amino acids: CATSGGQGVTDTQYF.

This chain joins TRBV5-8 and TRBJ2-3, with 12 positions matching TRBD2. The CDR3 has 17 residues. Germline trimming cut 1 base from V and 2 bases from J; bases unmatched to any gene: 5. Germline-derived CDR1 and CDR2 are SGHTS and YDEGEE. This chain's CDR3 is CASSLPGLAGFTDTQYF. In DNA form, the CDR3 reads TGTGCCAGCAGCTTGCCCGGACTAGCGGGATTCACAGATACGCAGTATTTT.

The rearrangement uses TRBV19 and TRBJ1-2; 7 bases agree with TRBD1. The CDR3 contains 14 residues. Trimming cost V 5 bases and J 4 bases; bases outside gene matches: 7. Germline V CDR1 and CDR2: LNHDA, SQIVND (reference sequence). CDR3 sequence reads: CASSPQGEAYGYTF. The DNA of the CDR3 is TGTGCCAGTAGTCCCCAGGGGGAGGCCTATGGCTACACCTTC.

V usage is TRBV12-3 or TRBV12-4 and J usage is TRBJ2-5, with D maybe TRBD2 (6 bases). V lost 6 bases and J 3 bases, leaving 11 bases between the germline ends. This CDR3 is built from 13 residues. The CDR3 DNA follows: TGTGCCAGCAGCACCGGGACTGAAGAGACCCAGTACTTC. This translates into CASSTGTEETQYF.

The rearrangement links TRBV19 to TRBJ2-7; 12 bases map to TRBD2. The germline V gene encodes CDR1 LNHDA and CDR2 SQIVND (reference sequence). Germline trimming cut 5 bases from V and 4 bases from J; bases unmatched to any gene: 6. The CDR3 totals 15 residues. CDR3 sequence: CASSSTSGSAYEQYF. In DNA form, the CDR3 reads TGTGCCAGTAGTTCGACTAGCGGGAGTGCTTACGAGCAGTACTTC.

The chain has TRBV19 and TRBJ1-1; a possible D gene is TRBD1 (5 bases). V was clipped by 3 bases and J by 0 bases, with 14 bases between them. Germline V gene sequence: CDR1 LNHDA, CDR2 SQIVND (reference sequence). The CDR3 runs to 16 residues. The CDR3 coding sequence is TGTGCCAGTAGTATTCGCGGCGGGACGGTGAACACTGAAGCTTTCTTT. Protein: CASSIRGGTVNTEAFF.

This clone was observed a handful of times. This sequence joins TRBV3-1 (or the pseudogene TRBV3-2) and TRBJ2-1; TRBD2 agrees at 7 bases. V shed 3 bases and J 8 bases; nucleotides not matched to a gene: 10. Germline values: CDR1 LGHDT, CDR2 YNNKEL (reference sequence). The CDR3 runs to 15 residues. This CDR3 reads CASSQPRGSLDEQFF. CDR3 nucleotide sequence: TGTGCCAGCAGCCAGCCTCGCGGGAGTCTCGATGAGCAGTTCTTC.

The V gene is TRBV4-2, the J gene TRBJ1-4; the match to TRBD1 covers 7 bases. The CDR3 runs 15 residues. J lost 6 bases, V lost 1 base, and 5 bases had no gene match. Germline assignment: CDR1 LGHNA and CDR2 YNFKEQ. The DNA for the CDR3 is TGTGCCAGCAGCCAAGCCCGGGACAGCTATGAAAAACTGTTTTTT. As protein: CASSQARDSYEKLFF.